These 15 T cell receptor beta chains originate from one sample sequenced in a study of T-cell memory formation after mild COVID-19 (dated by TCRdb to the early 2020s). Receptor libraries were prepared by 5' RACE. The instrument was an Illumina NovaSeq 6000. TCRdb reran the public reads through fastp at Q25 and MiXCR, keeping productive beta chains. Rows matching on CDR3 protein sequence are summarized as one entry with the most common DNA and genes. The sample data list under 450,000 distinct CDR3 sequences, and under 25% of these were observed just once. The ten most abundant clones make up roughly 21% of the sample. The sample comprised PBMCs or a T cell subset sorted from them (not recorded which). These receptors were taken from a man younger than 30 who had mild COVID-19 (a few samples of this study predate the infection). The sample titles of this study are shuffled in the database, so cell type and time point are left out; the donor was told from shared clones.

This clonotype was detected ten times or more. The rearrangement links TRBV7-6 to TRBJ2-2; TRBD1 is a possible D gene (6 bases). Germline CDR1 SGHVS, CDR2 FNYEAQ. Between the trimmed V and J ends, which lost 5 bases and 0 bases, there was a span of 13 bases. The CDR3 runs 16 residues. The CDR3 nucleotides read TGTGCCAGCAGCCCCAGACAGGCCACGAACACCGGGGAGCTGTTTTTT. Its protein is CASSPRQATNTGELFF.

This clonotype appeared a few times. V gene TRBV18 combines with J gene TRBJ1-1, with 7 bases lining up with TRBD1. This CDR3 has 17 residues. Germline V gene lookup returns CDR1 KGHSH and CDR2 LQKENI. The V segment lost 4 bases and the J segment 1 base; nucleotides outside the gene matches: 12. The CDR3 DNA follows: TGTGCCAGCTCACACCCGGGACAGTCGACCGCGAACACTGAAGCTTTCTTT. Protein: CASSHPGQSTANTEAFF.

This clonotype came up a few times. The V gene is TRBV12-3 or TRBV12-4, the J gene TRBJ1-6, with 9 bases fitting TRBD1. V trimming: 3 bases; J trimming: 10 bases; junction bases outside the gene matches: 1. There are 13 residues in the CDR3. CDR3 region: CASSFGQGSPLHF. The CDR3 bases are TGTGCCAGCAGTTTTGGACAGGGGTCACCCCTCCACTTT.

The rearrangement links TRBV15 to TRBJ1-3; D call uncertain. The CDR3 contains 17 residues. V lost 0 bases and J lost 3, with 15 bases in between. CDR1 and CDR2 (germline): LNHNV, YYDKDF (reference sequence). The CDR3 is CATSRDLAGYNGNTIYF. The CDR3 region has the DNA TGTGCCACCAGCAGAGATCTCGCCGGCTACAATGGAAACACCATATATTTT.

The genes are TRBV7-7 and TRBJ2-2; 7 bases align to TRBD1. The germline V gene has CDR1 SSHAT and CDR2 FNYEAQ (reference sequence). The CDR3 is made up of 18 amino acids. Trimming at V came to 1 base and at J to 6 bases, leaving 14 bases not matched to a gene. In nucleotides, the CDR3 is TGTGCCAGCAGCTTAGAGTCCCAGGGACAGCCCTACCCCGGGGAGCTGTTTTTT. Amino acid sequence: CASSLESQGQPYPGELFF. Filled out from reference TRBV7-7 and TRBJ2-2, the complete variable domain reads GAGVSQSPRYKVTKRGQDVTLRCDPISSHATLYWYQQALGQGPEFLTYFNYEAQPDKSGLPSDRFSAERPEGSISTLTIQRTEQRDSAMYRCASSLESQGQPYPGELFFGEGSRLTVL.

This clonotype occurred a few times. The DNA for the CDR3 is TGTGCCAGCAGCCCCAGACTAGCGGGGGGGCCCAGTGAGCAGTTCTTC. This encodes CASSPRLAGGPSEQFF. The chain combines TRBV11-3 with TRBJ2-1; TRBD2 matches 14 bases. Germline-derived CDR1 and CDR2 are SGHNT and YENEEA. The CDR3 has 16 amino acids. V trimming: 5 bases; J trimming: 9 bases; junction bases outside the gene matches: 9.

This clonotype was detected ten times or more. The rearrangement joins TRBV6-2 or TRBV6-3 to TRBJ2-7; D is perhaps TRBD2 (6 bases). The V gene lost 0 bases and the J gene lost 0 bases, with 6 bases spanning the gap. CDR1 MNHEY and CDR2 SVGEGT come from the germline V gene. The CDR3 sequence is 14 residues long. In nucleotides, the CDR3 is TGTGCCAGCAGTTACTCGACTAGCTCCTACGAGCAGTACGTC. It yields the protein CASSYSTSSYEQYV.

This clonotype was detected once. CDR3: CAIRGHGMNTEAFF. For the CDR3, the DNA is TGTGCCATCAGAGGACACGGCATGAACACTGAAGCTTTCTTT. This chain links TRBV10-3 with TRBJ1-1, with a possible D match to TRBD1 (5 bases). V shed 6 bases and J shed 0 bases, with 11 bases lying between them. CDR3 length equals 14 residues. The germline V gene has CDR1 ENHRY and CDR2 SYGVKD.

This clonotype was recorded a few times. This sequence joins TRBV5-5 and TRBJ2-1; unclear D gene. V was clipped by 1 base and J by 1 base, with 12 bases between them. The V gene's germline CDR1 is SGHKS and CDR2 YYEKEE (reference sequence). CDR3 size: 16 residues. The CDR3 is CASSLPGASSYNEQFF. For the CDR3, the DNA is TGTGCCAGCAGCTTGCCGGGCGCAAGTTCCTACAATGAGCAGTTCTTC.

V usage is TRBV7-9 and J usage is TRBJ1-2, with D tentatively TRBD1 (6 bases). The CDR3 length is 16 residues. V was cut by 4 bases and J by 4 bases, with 19 bases left in between. CDR1 is SEHNR and CDR2 is FQNEAQ in the germline V gene (reference sequence). The CDR3 DNA reads as TGTGCCAGCAGCTCCCCTCAGGGGAGGATGGTCTATGGCTACACCTTC. As protein: CASSSPQGRMVYGYTF.

The chain links TRBV4-2 to TRBJ2-7; TRBD2 matches 8 bases. Germline-derived CDR1 and CDR2 are LGHNA and YNFKEQ. With V trimmed by 0 bases and J by 5 bases, 9 bases remained unmatched. The length of the CDR3 is 16 residues. In DNA, the CDR3 is TGTGCCAGCAGCCAAGAAACCGGGACTAGAATAGACGAGCAGTACTTC. It encodes CASSQETGTRIDEQYF.

This clonotype has more than one count but fewer than ten. J is TRBJ2-7 and V is TRBV29-1; D call uncertain. The length of the CDR3 is 13 residues. V shed 8 bases and J shed 6 bases, with 20 bases lying between them. CDR1 and CDR2 (germline): SQVTM, ANQGSEA. The CDR3 region is CSLQSSLTGEQYF. In nucleotides, the CDR3 is TGCAGCCTGCAGAGTAGCTTGACGGGCGAGCAGTACTTC.

The gene calls are TRBV7-3 and TRBJ2-1, with TRBD2 matching 8 bases. This CDR3 comprises 14 residues. The germline V gene has CDR1 SGHTA and CDR2 FQGTGA. Germline trimming cut 4 bases from V and 8 bases from J; bases unmatched to any gene: 7. In DNA form, the CDR3 reads TGTGCCAGCAGCTCGGGACTAGTAAACGATGAGCAGTTCTTC. Protein: CASSSGLVNDEQFF.

This clonotype has a count of ten or more. The chain carries TRBV7-7 and TRBJ2-5; D ambiguous. Germline lookup yields CDR1 SSHAT and CDR2 FNYEAQ (reference sequence). Deletions cut 5 bases from V and 5 bases from J, with 9 bases between. This CDR3 has 12 amino acids. CDR3 DNA: TGTGCCAGCAGCGCTTGGAAGGAGACCCAGTACTTC. Translated: CASSAWKETQYF. Full variable domain (missing parts from reference TRBV7-7 and TRBJ2-5): GAGVSQSPRYKVTKRGQDVTLRCDPISSHATLYWYQQALGQGPEFLTYFNYEAQPDKSGLPSDRFSAERPEGSISTLTIQRTEQRDSAMYRCASSAWKETQYFGPGTRLLVL.

The chain employs TRBV28 and TRBJ2-7; D might be TRBD1 or TRBD2, each matching 5 bases. This CDR3 contains 14 residues. The V end was cut by 8 bases, the J end by 3 bases, with 17 bases between. The V gene's germline CDR1 is MDHEN and CDR2 SYDVKM. The CDR3 loop reads CASSSWQGRYEQYV. CDR3 coding DNA: TGTGCCAGCTCGAGTTGGCAGGGACGCTACGAGCAGTACGTC.